This entry lists 14 T cell receptor beta chains sequenced from one sample in a study of blood T cell repertoires in COVID-19. Sequencing was performed with immunoSEQ multiplex PCR; in TCRdb, only in-frame clones are kept and a portion is missing. Counted here are 150,000 or so clones, around 90% occurring once; the ten biggest clones make up roughly 3.9%. Sequences were obtained from PBMCs or T cells enriched from blood (not recorded which). The receptors were sampled from a woman aged 40 to 50 who had been exposed to COVID-19.

The chain links TRBV9 to TRBJ2-1, with 8 bases fitting TRBD2. The germline CDR1 and CDR2 sequences are SGDLS and YYNGEE. The CDR3 sequence is 15 residues long. With 0 bases clipped from V and 2 bases from J, the junction kept 1 base outside the gene matches. The CDR3 DNA reads TGTGCCAGCAGCGTAGGCGGGAGGACCTACAATGAGCAGTTCTTC. Its protein is CASSVGGRTYNEQFF.

This clone has a single count. CDR3 loop: CASSARGHSSPRGYTF. In DNA form, the CDR3 reads TGTGCCAGCAGCGCGAGAGGTCATTCATCCCCGAGGGGCTACACCTTC. This sequence joins TRBV9 and TRBJ1-2; D remains ambiguous. The CDR3 extends over 16 amino acids. Between the trimmed V and J ends, which lost 3 bases and 8 bases, there was a span of 23 bases. The germline CDR1 and CDR2 sequences are SGDLS and YYNGEE.

V and J are TRBV7-2 and TRBJ1-1, with D perhaps matching TRBD1 (6 bases). The V end lost 4 bases, the J end lost 2 bases, and 8 bases lay between the germline ends. The germline V gene encodes CDR1 SGHTA and CDR2 FQGNSA. This CDR3 region has 13 residues. CDR3 in amino acids: CASSSGHNTEAFF. DNA of the CDR3: TGTGCCAGCAGCTCGGGACATAACACTGAAGCTTTCTTT. The full variable domain, rest sourced from reference TRBV7-2 and TRBJ1-1, is GAGVSQSPSNKVTEKGKDVELRCDPISGHTALYWYRQSLGQGLEFLIYFQGNSAPDKSGLPSDRFSAERTGGSVSTLTIQRTQQEDSAVYLCASSSGHNTEAFFGQGTRLTVV.

This chain joins TRBV9 and TRBJ2-7; 10 bases agree with TRBD1. The CDR3 sequence is 15 residues long. Germline V gene sequence: CDR1 SGDLS, CDR2 YYNGEE. The V and J ends lost 0 bases and 5 bases, in that order; junction bases with no gene match: 5. CDR3 protein: CASSVAGGQGNEQYF. CDR3 in DNA: TGTGCCAGCAGCGTAGCTGGGGGACAGGGGAACGAGCAGTACTTC.

This sequence joins TRBV28 and TRBJ1-5, with TRBD1 matching over 10 bases. Germline CDR1 reads MDHEN; CDR2 reads SYDVKM. Trimming at V came to 6 bases and at J to 3 bases, leaving 8 bases not matched to a gene. The CDR3 sequence is 16 residues long. The CDR3 here is CASSAPGTGANQPQHF. The DNA of the CDR3 is TGTGCCAGCAGCGCCCCCGGGACAGGGGCCAATCAGCCCCAGCATTTT.

This chain links TRBV7-9 with TRBJ1-1, with D possibly matching TRBD1 (6 bases). V dropped 5 bases and J dropped 3 bases, with 16 bases sitting between them. CDR3 length: 15 amino acids. Germline loops: CDR1 SEHNR, CDR2 FQNEAQ (reference sequence). The CDR3 loop reads CASSRQVSADTEAFF. The CDR3 nucleotides read TGTGCCAGCAGCCGACAGGTGTCGGCGGACACTGAAGCTTTCTTT.

This clone was seen just once. The chain recombines TRBV3-1 (or the pseudogene TRBV3-2) with TRBJ1-6; D may be TRBD1 (6 bases). CDR1 and CDR2 from the germline V gene are LGHDT and YNNKEL (reference sequence). The CDR3 is 14 residues long. Trimming removed 0 bases at V and 8 bases at J, with 8 bases between. The chain's CDR3 is CASSQEDRYSPLHF. CDR3 nucleotides: TGTGCCAGCAGCCAAGAGGACAGATATTCACCCCTCCACTTT.

The chain employs TRBV14 and TRBJ1-1; no clear D gene. This CDR3 contains 14 residues. Germline loops: CDR1 SGHDN, CDR2 FVKESK. The V end lost 0 bases, the J end lost 7 bases, and 12 bases lay between the germline ends. CDR3 loop: CASSQEQIPNEAFF. As DNA, the CDR3 is TGTGCCAGCAGCCAAGAGCAGATTCCGAATGAAGCTTTCTTT.

This clone appeared a few times. The rearrangement links TRBV5-1 to TRBJ2-2, with TRBD2 identical over 12 bases. V gave up 4 bases and J gave up 4 bases; unmatched junction bases: 2. This CDR3 is built from 15 residues. CDR1 is SGHRS and CDR2 is YFSETQ in the germline V gene. CDR3 loop: CASSTLAGGTGELFF. The CDR3 DNA reads as TGCGCCAGCAGCACACTAGCGGGGGGCACCGGGGAGCTGTTTTTT.

The chain links TRBV5-1 to TRBJ1-3; no definite D call. This CDR3 spans 12 amino acids. Trimming cost V 5 bases and J 4 bases, with 7 bases left between them. Germline CDR1 and CDR2: SGHRS and YFSETQ. CDR3 residues: CASRESGNTIYF. The CDR3 coding sequence is TGCGCCAGCAGGGAGTCCGGAAACACCATATATTTT.

This chain links TRBV5-4 with TRBJ2-2; 15 bases agree with TRBD2. The trim removed 2 bases at V and 5 bases at J, leaving 1 base unmatched. The germline gives CDR1 SGHNT, CDR2 YYREEE (reference sequence). CDR3 size: 16 residues. CDR3 sequence reads: CASSFGLAGGTGELFF. The DNA of the CDR3 is TGTGCCAGCAGCTTTGGACTAGCGGGGGGGACCGGGGAGCTGTTTTTT.

The chain recombines TRBV18 with TRBJ1-2; 7 bases line up with TRBD1. The length of the CDR3 is 14 residues. With V trimmed by 7 bases and J by 7 bases, 12 bases remained unmatched. Germline V CDR1 and CDR2: KGHSH, LQKENI. The DNA for the CDR3 is TGTGCCAGCTTTCCGGGAACAGGGGCAAGTGGCTACACCTTC. Its translation is CASFPGTGASGYTF. The whole variable domain, filled in from reference TRBV18 and TRBJ1-2, reads NAGVMQNPRHLVRRRGQEARLRCSPMKGHSHVYWYRQLPEEGLKFMVYLQKENIIDESGMPKERFSAEFPKEGPSILRIQQVVRGDSAAYFCASFPGTGASGYTFGSGTRLTVV.

The chain combines TRBV9 with TRBJ2-3, with a weak D call TRBD2 (7 bases). This CDR3 comprises 15 residues. The germline V gene encodes CDR1 SGDLS and CDR2 YYNGEE. V lost 6 bases and J 1 base, leaving 15 bases between the germline ends. The CDR3, as DNA: TGTGCCAGCACTAGAGGGGGAGGGCGCACAGATACGCAGTATTTT. As protein: CASTRGGGRTDTQYF. The full variable domain, rest sourced from reference TRBV9 and TRBJ2-3, is DSGVTQTPKHLITATGQRVTLRCSPRSGDLSVYWYQQSLDQGLQFLIQYYNGEERAKGNILERFSAQQFPDLHSELNLSSLELGDSALYFCASTRGGGRTDTQYFGPGTRLTVL.

The V and J genes are TRBV6-6 and TRBJ2-7, with D unresolved. This CDR3 region has 16 residues. V gave up 0 bases and J gave up 0 bases, with 12 bases separating them. Germline CDR1 MNHNY, CDR2 SVGAGI (reference sequence). Written as DNA, the CDR3 is TGTGCCAGCAGTTACTCGATGGTCGAACTCTCCTACGAGCAGTACTTC. Translated: CASSYSMVELSYEQYF.